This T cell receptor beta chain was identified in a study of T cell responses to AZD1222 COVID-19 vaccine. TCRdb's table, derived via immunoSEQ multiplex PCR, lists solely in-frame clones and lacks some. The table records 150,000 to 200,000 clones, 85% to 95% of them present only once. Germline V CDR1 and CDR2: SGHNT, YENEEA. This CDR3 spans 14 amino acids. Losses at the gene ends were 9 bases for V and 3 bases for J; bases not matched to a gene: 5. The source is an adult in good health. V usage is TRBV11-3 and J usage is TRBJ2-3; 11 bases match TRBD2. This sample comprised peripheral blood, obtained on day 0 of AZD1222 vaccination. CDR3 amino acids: CASASGGPTDTQYF. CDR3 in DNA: TGTGCCAGTGCTAGCGGGGGGCCGACAGATACGCAGTATTTT. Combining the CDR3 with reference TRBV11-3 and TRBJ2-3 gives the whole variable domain EAGVVQSPRYKIIEKKQPVAFWCNPISGHNTLYWYLQNLGQGPELLIRYENEEAVDDSQLPKDRFSAERLKGVDSTLKIQPAELGDSAVYLCASASGGPTDTQYFGPGTRLTVL.